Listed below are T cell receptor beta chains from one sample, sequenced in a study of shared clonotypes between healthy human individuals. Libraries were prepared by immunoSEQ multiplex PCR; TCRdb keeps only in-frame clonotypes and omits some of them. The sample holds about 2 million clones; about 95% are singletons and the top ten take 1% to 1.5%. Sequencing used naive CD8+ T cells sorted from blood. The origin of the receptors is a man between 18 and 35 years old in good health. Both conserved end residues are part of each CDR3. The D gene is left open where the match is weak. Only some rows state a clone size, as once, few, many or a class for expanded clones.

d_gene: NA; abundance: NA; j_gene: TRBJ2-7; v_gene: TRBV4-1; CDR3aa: CASSQELGWGAYEQYF; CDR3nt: TGCGCCAGCAGCCAAGAGTTAGGGTGGGGAGCCTACGAGCAGTACTTC
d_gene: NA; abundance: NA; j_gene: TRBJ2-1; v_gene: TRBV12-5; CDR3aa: CASALFGANEQFF; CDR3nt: TGTGCTAGTGCCTTATTCGGGGCCAATGAGCAGTTCTTC
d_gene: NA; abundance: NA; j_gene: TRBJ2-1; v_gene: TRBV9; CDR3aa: CASSVDTGYNEQFF; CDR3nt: TGTGCCAGCAGCGTAGATACAGGTTACAATGAGCAGTTCTTC
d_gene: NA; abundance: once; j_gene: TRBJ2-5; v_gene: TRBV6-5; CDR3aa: CASSYTQGQQETQYF; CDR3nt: TGTGCCAGCAGTTACACACAAGGACAGCAAGAGACCCAGTACTTC
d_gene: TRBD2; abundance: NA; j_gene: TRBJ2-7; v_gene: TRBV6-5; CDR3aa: CASSYVTSGTYEQYF; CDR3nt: TGTGCCAGCAGTTACGTGACTAGCGGGACCTACGAGCAGTACTTC
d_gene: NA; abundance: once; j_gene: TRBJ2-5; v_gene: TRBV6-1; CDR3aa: CASRRGETQYF; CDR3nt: TGTGCCAGCCGGAGGGGAGAGACCCAGTACTTC
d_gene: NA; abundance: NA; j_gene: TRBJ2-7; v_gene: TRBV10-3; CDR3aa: CAISDPSRGREQYF; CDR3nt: TGTGCCATCAGTGACCCGAGTCGTGGGCGGGAGCAGTACTTC
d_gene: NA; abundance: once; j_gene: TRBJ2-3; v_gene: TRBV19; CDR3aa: CASSMEFSGSTDTQYF; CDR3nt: TGTGCCAGTAGTATGGAGTTTTCGGGCTCTACAGATACGCAGTATTTT
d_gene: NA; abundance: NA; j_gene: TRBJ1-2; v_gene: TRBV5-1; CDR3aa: CASSLALFNAAEYGYTF; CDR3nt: TGCGCCAGCAGCTTGGCCCTTTTTAACGCCGCGGAGTATGGCTACACCTTC
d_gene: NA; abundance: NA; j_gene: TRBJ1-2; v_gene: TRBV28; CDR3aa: CASSWEGSLYGYTF; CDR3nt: TGTGCCAGCAGCTGGGAAGGGTCCCTTTATGGCTACACCTTC
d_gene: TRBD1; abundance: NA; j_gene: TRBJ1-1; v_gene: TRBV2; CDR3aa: CASSEALRTGKTEAFF; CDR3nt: TGTGCCAGCAGTGAAGCGCTTCGGACAGGAAAGACTGAAGCTTTCTTT
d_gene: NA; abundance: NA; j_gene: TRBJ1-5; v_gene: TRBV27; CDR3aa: CASSLYPGVGNQPQHF; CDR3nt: TGTGCCAGCAGTTTATATCCAGGGGTAGGCAATCAGCCCCAGCATTTT
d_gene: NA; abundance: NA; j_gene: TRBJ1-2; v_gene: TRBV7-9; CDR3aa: CASSQYRTTNYGYTF; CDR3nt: TGTGCCAGCAGCCAGTACAGGACCACTAACTATGGCTACACCTTC
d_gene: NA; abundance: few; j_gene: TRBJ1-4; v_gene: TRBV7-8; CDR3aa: CASSLGFLNEKLFF; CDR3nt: TGTGCCAGCAGCTTAGGTTTCCTTAATGAAAAACTGTTTTTT
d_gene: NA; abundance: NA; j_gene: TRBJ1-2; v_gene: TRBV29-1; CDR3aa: CSVEGGGGHYGYTF; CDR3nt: TGCAGCGTTGAAGGGGGTGGGGGACACTATGGCTACACCTTC
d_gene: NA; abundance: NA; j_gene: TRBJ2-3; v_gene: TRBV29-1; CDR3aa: CSVVPGPTDTQYF; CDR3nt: TGCAGCGTTGTACCCGGGCCCACAGATACGCAGTATTTT
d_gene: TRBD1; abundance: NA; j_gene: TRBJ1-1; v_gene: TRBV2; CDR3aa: CASRGDRGTNTEAFF; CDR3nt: TGTGCCAGCAGGGGGGACAGGGGTACTAACACTGAAGCTTTCTTT
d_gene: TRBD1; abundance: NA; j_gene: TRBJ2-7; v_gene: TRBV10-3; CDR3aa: CASGTGQGYEQYF; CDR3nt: TGTGCCAGCGGGACGGGACAGGGCTACGAGCAGTACTTC
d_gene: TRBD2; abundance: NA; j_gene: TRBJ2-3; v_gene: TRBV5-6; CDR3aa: CASSSNLAGAADTQYF; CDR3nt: TGTGCCAGCAGCTCGAACCTAGCGGGAGCGGCAGATACGCAGTATTTT
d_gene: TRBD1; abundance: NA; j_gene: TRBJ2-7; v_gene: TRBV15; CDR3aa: CATSGDRGYEQYF; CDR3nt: TGTGCCACCAGCGGAGACAGGGGATACGAGCAGTACTTC
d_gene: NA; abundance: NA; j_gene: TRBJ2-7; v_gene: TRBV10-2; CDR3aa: CASSPAYSDEQYF; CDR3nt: TGCGCCAGCAGTCCGGCCTACTCCGACGAGCAGTACTTC
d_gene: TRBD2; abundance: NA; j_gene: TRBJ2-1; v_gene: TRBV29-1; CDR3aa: CSVLRLASYNEQFF; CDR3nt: TGCAGCGTTCTGAGACTAGCCTCCTACAATGAGCAGTTCTTC
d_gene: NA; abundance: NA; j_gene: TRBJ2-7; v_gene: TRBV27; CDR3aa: CASSLSPGWLYEQYF; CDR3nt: TGTGCCAGCAGTTTATCACCGGGTTGGCTCTACGAGCAGTACTTC
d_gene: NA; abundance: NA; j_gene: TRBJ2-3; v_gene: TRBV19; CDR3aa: CASSDLAGSTDTQYF; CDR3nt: TGTGCCAGTAGCGACTTGGCAGGGAGCACAGATACGCAGTATTTT
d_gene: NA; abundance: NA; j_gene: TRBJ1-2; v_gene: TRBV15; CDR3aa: CATSRDLADGYTF; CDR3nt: TGTGCCACCAGCAGAGATCTGGCGGATGGCTACACCTTC
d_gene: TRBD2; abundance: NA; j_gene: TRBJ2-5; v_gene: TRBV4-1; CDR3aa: CASSQDGAGGIETQYF; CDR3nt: TGCGCCAGCAGCCAAGACGGGGCGGGAGGGATAGAGACCCAGTACTTC
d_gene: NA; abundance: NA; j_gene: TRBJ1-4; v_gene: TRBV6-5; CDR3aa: CASSYSGNVGEKLFF; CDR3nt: TGTGCCAGCAGTTACTCTGGAAATGTGGGGGAAAAACTGTTTTTT
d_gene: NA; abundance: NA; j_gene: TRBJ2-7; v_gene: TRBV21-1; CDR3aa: CASSKGTPGLAGLNEQYF; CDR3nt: TGTGCCAGCAGCAAAGGGACGCCGGGACTAGCGGGTCTAAACGAGCAGTACTTC
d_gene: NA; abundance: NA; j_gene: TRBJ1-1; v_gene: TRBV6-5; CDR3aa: CASTDSSLNTEAFF; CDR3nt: TGTGCCAGCACCGACAGCTCCTTGAACACTGAAGCTTTCTTT
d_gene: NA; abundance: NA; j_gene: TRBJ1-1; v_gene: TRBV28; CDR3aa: CASSSMPQGTEAFF; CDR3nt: TGTGCCAGCAGTTCCATGCCTCAGGGCACTGAAGCTTTCTTT
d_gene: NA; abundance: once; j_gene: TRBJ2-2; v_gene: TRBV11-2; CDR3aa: CASSLDVNAWELFF; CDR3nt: TGTGCCAGCAGCTTAGATGTGAATGCTTGGGAGCTGTTTTTT
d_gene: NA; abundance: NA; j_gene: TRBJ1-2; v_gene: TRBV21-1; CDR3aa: CASSKRPGLYGYTF; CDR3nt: TGTGCCAGCAGCAAAAGGCCAGGGCTCTATGGCTACACCTTC
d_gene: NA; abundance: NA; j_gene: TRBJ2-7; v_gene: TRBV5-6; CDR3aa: CASTLRRMEGIYEQYF; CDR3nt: TGTGCCAGCACCCTTAGGAGGATGGAGGGGATCTACGAGCAGTACTTC
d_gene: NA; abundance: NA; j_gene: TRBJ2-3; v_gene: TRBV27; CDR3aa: CASSWGDSQYF; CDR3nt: TGTGCCAGCAGTTGGGGGGACAGCCAGTATTTT
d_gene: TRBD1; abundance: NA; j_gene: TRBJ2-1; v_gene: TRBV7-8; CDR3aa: CASSLGDSAYNEQFF; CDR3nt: TGTGCCAGCAGCTTAGGGGACAGTGCCTACAATGAGCAGTTCTTC
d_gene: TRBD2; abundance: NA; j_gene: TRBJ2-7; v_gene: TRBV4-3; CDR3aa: CASSQDSATSFYEQYF; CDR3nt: TGCGCCAGCAGCCAAGACTCGGCGACTAGCTTCTACGAGCAGTACTTC
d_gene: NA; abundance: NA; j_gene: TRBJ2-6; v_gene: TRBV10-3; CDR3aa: CAITGALGANVLTF; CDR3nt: TGTGCCATCACAGGGGCGCTAGGGGCCAACGTCCTGACTTTC
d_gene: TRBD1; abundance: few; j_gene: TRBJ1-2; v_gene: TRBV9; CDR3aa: CASSPGTGPSLRGYTF; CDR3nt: TGTGCCAGCAGCCCTGGGACAGGGCCCTCTTTGCGTGGCTACACCTTC
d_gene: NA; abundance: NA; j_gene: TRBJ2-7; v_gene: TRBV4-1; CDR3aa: CASSQGIYSYEQYF; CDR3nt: TGCGCCAGCAGCCAGGGAATCTACTCCTACGAGCAGTACTTC
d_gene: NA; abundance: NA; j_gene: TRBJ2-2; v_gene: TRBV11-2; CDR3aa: CASSLASGFEVDTGELFF; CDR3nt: TGTGCCAGCAGCTTAGCCTCTGGATTTGAGGTGGACACCGGGGAGCTGTTTTTT
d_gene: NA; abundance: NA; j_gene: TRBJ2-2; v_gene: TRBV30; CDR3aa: CAWSGGVGFEANTGELFF; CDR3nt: TGTGCCTGGAGTGGGGGGGTAGGGTTTGAAGCGAACACCGGGGAGCTGTTTTTT
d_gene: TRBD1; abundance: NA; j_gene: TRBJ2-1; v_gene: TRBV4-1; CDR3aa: CASSQGVTGFDEQFF; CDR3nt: TGCGCCAGCAGCCAAGGTGTGACAGGGTTCGACGAGCAGTTCTTC
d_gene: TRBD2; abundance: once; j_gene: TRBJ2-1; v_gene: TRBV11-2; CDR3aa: CASSSGTSDGDEQFF; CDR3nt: TGTGCCAGCAGCTCCGGGACTAGCGATGGTGATGAGCAGTTCTTC
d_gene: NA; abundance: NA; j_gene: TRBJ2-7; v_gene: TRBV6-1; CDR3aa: CASSEVLWGELDEQYF; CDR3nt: TGTGCCAGCAGTGAAGTATTATGGGGAGAATTAGACGAGCAGTACTTC
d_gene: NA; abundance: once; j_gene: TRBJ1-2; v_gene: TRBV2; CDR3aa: CASIIDSTGYGYTF; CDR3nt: TGTGCCAGCATCATAGACAGTACGGGTTATGGCTACACCTTC
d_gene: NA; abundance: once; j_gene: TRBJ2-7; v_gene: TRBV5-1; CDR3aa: CASSLTVDPYEQYF; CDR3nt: TGCGCCAGCAGCTTAACCGTGGACCCATACGAGCAGTACTTC
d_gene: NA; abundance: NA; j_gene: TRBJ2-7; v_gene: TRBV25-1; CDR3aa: CASSDGDAGSYEQYF; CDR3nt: TGTGCCAGCAGTGACGGGGACGCAGGCTCCTACGAGCAGTACTTC
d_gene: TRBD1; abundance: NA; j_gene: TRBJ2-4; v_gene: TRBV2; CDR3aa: CASSDRDRVAAENIQYF; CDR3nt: TGTGCCAGCAGTGATAGGGACAGGGTGGCGGCAGAAAACATTCAGTACTTC
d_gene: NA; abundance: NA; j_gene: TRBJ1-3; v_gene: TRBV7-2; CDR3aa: CASSLDLDFGNTIYF; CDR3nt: TGTGCCAGCAGCTTAGATCTGGATTTTGGAAACACCATATATTTT
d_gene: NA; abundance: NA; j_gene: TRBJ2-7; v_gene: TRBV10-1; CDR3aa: CASSDGRDRSSYEQYF; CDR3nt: TGCGCCAGCAGTGATGGGAGGGACAGGAGCTCCTACGAGCAGTACTTC
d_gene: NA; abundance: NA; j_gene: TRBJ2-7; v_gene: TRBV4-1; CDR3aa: CASSQRTDSSLYEQYF; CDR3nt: TGCGCCAGCAGCCAAAGGACGGACAGTTCTCTCTACGAGCAGTACTTC